This is a list of T cell receptor beta chains from one sample in a study of blood T cells in healthy people across ages. TCRdb re-analysed the 5' RACE reads in MiXCR, keeping a single row per CDR3 protein. The sample includes 1 million or so distinct CDR3 sequences, 40% to 50% seen only once; the top ten take 15% to 20%. Sequences were obtained from blood. These receptors were obtained from a woman in her sixties in good health. Both conserved end residues are part of each CDR3. Fields, in order: D gene, J gene, V gene, clone size, CDR3 protein, CDR3 DNA. D genes are given only for firm matches. Clone size is not always given. Where it is, it says once, few, many or a class for expanded clones.

D: .
J: TRBJ1-2
V: TRBV6-2/TRBV6-3
size: .
CDR3: CASSATPGYGYTF
DNA: TGTGCCAGCAGTGCGACCCCGGGGTATGGCTACACCTTC

D: .
J: TRBJ2-5
V: TRBV6-2/TRBV6-3
size: few
CDR3: CASSYSEIERGQETQYF
DNA: TGTGCCAGCAGTTACTCGGAGATAGAACGAGGTCAAGAGACCCAGTACTTC

D: TRBD2
J: TRBJ2-1
V: TRBV10-3
size: .
CDR3: CATGETLAGGNEQFF
DNA: TGTGCCACCGGTGAGACACTAGCGGGAGGGAATGAGCAGTTCTTC

D: TRBD2
J: TRBJ2-3
V: TRBV20-1
size: .
CDR3: CSVPNPGTSGSFDTQYF
DNA: TGCAGTGTACCAAACCCCGGGACTAGCGGGAGTTTTGATACGCAGTATTTT

D: TRBD2
J: TRBJ2-5
V: TRBV18
size: .
CDR3: CASSTLGRETQYF
DNA: TGTGCCAGCTCAACGCTTGGGCGGGAGACCCAGTACTTT

D: TRBD2
J: TRBJ2-1
V: TRBV5-1
size: .
CDR3: CASSRSSGSDNEQFF
DNA: TGCGCCAGCAGCAGGTCTAGCGGGAGTGACAATGAGCAGTTCTTC

D: .
J: TRBJ2-5
V: TRBV7-3
size: few
CDR3: CASSLGLRAFQETQYF
DNA: TGTGCCAGCAGCTTAGGGTTGCGGGCCTTCCAAGAGACCCAGTACTTC

D: .
J: TRBJ2-7
V: TRBV28
size: few
CDR3: CASSLGSGTETYEQYF
DNA: TGTGCCAGCAGTCTGGGGTCCGGGACTGAAACCTACGAGCAGTACTTC

D: .
J: TRBJ2-7
V: TRBV6-5
size: .
CDR3: CASSTPGDEQYF
DNA: TGTGCCAGCAGTACCCCCGGGGACGAGCAGTACTTC

D: .
J: TRBJ2-7
V: TRBV29-1
size: few
CDR3: CSAQMDFEQYF
DNA: TGCAGCGCTCAGATGGACTTCGAGCAGTACTTC

D: .
J: TRBJ2-1
V: TRBV5-1
size: few
CDR3: CASSLEGNSYNEQFF
DNA: TGCGCCAGCAGCTTGGAGGGAAACTCCTACAATGAGCAGTTCTTC

D: .
J: TRBJ2-5
V: TRBV18
size: .
CDR3: CASSPIDGQETQYF
DNA: TGTGCCAGCTCACCGATAGACGGTCAAGAGACCCAGTACTTC

D: TRBD2
J: TRBJ2-7
V: TRBV3-1
size: .
CDR3: CASSQDVGLAGVNEQYF
DNA: TGTGCCAGCAGCCAAGATGTGGGACTAGCGGGAGTTAACGAGCAGTACTTC

D: .
J: TRBJ2-5
V: TRBV11-2
size: few
CDR3: CASSLSGSLRETQYF
DNA: TGTGCCAGCAGCTTGTCTGGGAGTTTGAGAGAGACCCAGTACTTC

D: .
J: TRBJ1-4
V: TRBV5-5
size: once
CDR3: CASSLSVTNEKLFF
DNA: TGTGCCAGCAGCCTTTCAGTTACTAATGAAAAACTGTTTTTT

D: .
J: TRBJ2-5
V: TRBV18
size: .
CDR3: CASSPTGWKETQYF
DNA: TGTGCCAGCTCACCTACAGGGTGGAAAGAGACCCAGTACTTC

D: .
J: TRBJ1-5
V: TRBV7-9
size: once
CDR3: CASSSLKGSSNQPQHF
DNA: TGTGCCAGCAGCTCCCTGAAGGGGAGTAGCAATCAGCCCCAGCATTTT

D: .
J: TRBJ2-5
V: TRBV7-8
size: .
CDR3: CASSKVPPRVYQETQYF
DNA: TGTGCCAGCAGCAAGGTCCCTCCCCGCGTGTACCAAGAGACCCAGTACTTC

D: .
J: TRBJ2-6
V: TRBV7-6
size: .
CDR3: CASSPPLGRTGANVLTF
DNA: TGTGCCAGCAGCCCCCCGCTAGGTCGGACTGGGGCCAACGTCCTGACTTTC

D: .
J: TRBJ2-1
V: TRBV7-2
size: .
CDR3: CASSPRAGNNEQFF
DNA: TGTGCCAGCAGCCCCCGAGCAGGTAACAATGAGCAGTTCTTC

D: .
J: TRBJ2-5
V: TRBV29-1
size: few
CDR3: CSVVRNPETQYF
DNA: TGCAGCGTTGTACGTAATCCGGAGACCCAGTACTTC

D: .
J: TRBJ1-2
V: TRBV12-3/TRBV12-4
size: few
CDR3: CASSDGGGLIYGYTF
DNA: TGTGCCAGCAGCGACGGAGGGGGTTTAATCTATGGCTACACCTTC

D: TRBD2
J: TRBJ2-4
V: TRBV6-2/TRBV6-3
size: .
CDR3: CASSYLLEREHGDIQYF
DNA: TGTGCCAGCAGTTACCTTCTCGAGCGGGAGCATGGTGACATTCAGTACTTC

D: .
J: TRBJ2-7
V: TRBV6-1
size: .
CDR3: CASSVRVNAYEQYF
DNA: TGTGCCAGCAGTGTCAGGGTAAATGCCTACGAGCAGTACTTC

D: .
J: TRBJ2-1
V: TRBV27
size: .
CDR3: CASSPTWRSNEQFF
DNA: TGTGCCAGCAGCCCGACCTGGAGATCCAATGAGCAGTTCTTC

D: TRBD2
J: TRBJ2-7
V: TRBV20-1
size: few
CDR3: CSANSGRTYEQYF
DNA: TGCAGTGCTAATAGCGGGAGAACCTACGAGCAGTACTTC

D: .
J: TRBJ1-6
V: TRBV5-1
size: .
CDR3: CASSDGEDSPLHF
DNA: TGCGCCAGCAGCGATGGGGAGGATTCACCCCTCCACTTT

D: .
J: TRBJ2-1
V: TRBV6-1
size: .
CDR3: CASSRKANGEQFF
DNA: TGTGCCAGCAGTAGGAAAGCAAATGGAGAGCAGTTCTTC

D: TRBD1
J: TRBJ1-4
V: TRBV18
size: .
CDR3: CASSSDRESANEKLFF
DNA: TGTGCCAGCTCAAGCGACAGGGAATCAGCTAATGAAAAACTGTTTTTT

D: TRBD2
J: TRBJ2-7
V: TRBV28
size: .
CDR3: CASSSPSGSSYEQYF
DNA: TGTGCCAGCAGTTCCCCAAGCGGGAGCTCCTACGAGCAGTACTTC

D: .
J: TRBJ2-5
V: TRBV18
size: .
CDR3: CASSTGGLQETQYF
DNA: TGTGCCAGCTCAACCGGTGGATTGCAAGAGACCCAGTACTTC

D: TRBD2
J: TRBJ2-7
V: TRBV5-6
size: .
CDR3: CASSLALGLAGEAQYF
DNA: TGTGCCAGCAGCTTGGCCCTAGGACTAGCGGGAGAAGCGCAGTACTTC

D: .
J: TRBJ2-7
V: TRBV11-2
size: .
CDR3: CASSLVARRGFYEQYF
DNA: TGTGCCAGCAGCTTAGTGGCCAGGAGGGGTTTCTACGAGCAGTACTTC

D: .
J: TRBJ2-7
V: TRBV20-1
size: .
CDR3: CSARDMASPTYEQYF
DNA: TGCAGTGCTAGAGATATGGCTAGCCCAACCTACGAGCAGTACTTC

D: TRBD2
J: TRBJ2-1
V: TRBV20-1
size: few
CDR3: CSATPADPSLAGGSNEQFF
DNA: TGCAGTGCCACTCCAGCAGATCCGTCCTTAGCGGGAGGGAGCAATGAGCAGTTCTTC

D: TRBD2
J: TRBJ2-1
V: TRBV2
size: .
CDR3: CASSDWALAGGPGEQFF
DNA: TGTGCCAGCAGTGATTGGGCGCTAGCGGGAGGGCCGGGGGAGCAGTTCTTC

D: .
J: TRBJ1-2
V: TRBV18
size: few
CDR3: CASSPRQGFNYGYTF
DNA: TGTGCCAGCTCACCACGGCAGGGGTTTAACTATGGCTACACCTTC

D: .
J: TRBJ2-3
V: TRBV3-1
size: few
CDR3: CASSLTTDTDTQYF
DNA: TGTGCCAGCAGCCTTACTACGGACACAGATACGCAGTATTTT